A selection of T cell receptor beta chains follows, all from one sample in a study of beta chain features in type 1 diabetes. The data were produced by immunoSEQ multiplex PCR, yet TCRdb's version contains in-frame clones alone and is incomplete. This sample has about 360,000 clones; over 10% occur once, and the top ten carry roughly 0.017%. Sequencing was carried out using naive CD4+ T cells from blood. The receptors derive from a man younger than 35 in good health. CDR3s include the opening cysteine and the closing phenylalanine or tryptophan. The order of the fields is V gene, J gene, CDR3 protein.

v_gene: TRBV30; j_gene: TRBJ2-5; CDR3aa: CAWSDKLAGRAETQYF
v_gene: TRBV6-6; j_gene: TRBJ1-4; CDR3aa: CASSQQGPNEKLFF
v_gene: TRBV27; j_gene: TRBJ2-2; CDR3aa: CASSSSSGELFF
v_gene: TRBV19; j_gene: TRBJ2-1; CDR3aa: CASSIMTSGSLNEQFF
v_gene: TRBV10-3; j_gene: TRBJ2-7; CDR3aa: CAISRGGPYEQYF
v_gene: TRBV9; j_gene: TRBJ2-2; CDR3aa: CASSVIGWDRLFF
v_gene: TRBV9; j_gene: TRBJ1-2; CDR3aa: CASSVTGQGLDGYTF
v_gene: TRBV6-6; j_gene: TRBJ1-1; CDR3aa: CASSYPGQTNTEAFF
v_gene: TRBV30; j_gene: TRBJ1-1; CDR3aa: CAWRGDRKAFF
v_gene: TRBV5-4; j_gene: TRBJ2-5; CDR3aa: CASSSASGSWETQYF
v_gene: TRBV11-2; j_gene: TRBJ2-5; CDR3aa: CASRGGGETQYF
v_gene: TRBV10-3; j_gene: TRBJ2-5; CDR3aa: CATDRGNQETQYF
v_gene: TRBV7-2; j_gene: TRBJ1-2; CDR3aa: CASSRGDGNYGYTF
v_gene: TRBV29-1; j_gene: TRBJ1-1; CDR3aa: CSVEGTGGDTEAFF
v_gene: TRBV7-9; j_gene: TRBJ1-2; CDR3aa: CASSLQQGYYGYTF
v_gene: TRBV7-3; j_gene: TRBJ1-2; CDR3aa: CASSQGQNYGYTF
v_gene: TRBV27; j_gene: TRBJ2-2; CDR3aa: CASSFEGAPAGELFF
v_gene: TRBV7-3; j_gene: TRBJ1-6; CDR3aa: CASSSTLGGQSPLHF
v_gene: TRBV30; j_gene: TRBJ2-2; CDR3aa: CAWSVSRLSTGELFF
v_gene: TRBV5-1; j_gene: TRBJ1-2; CDR3aa: CASSLEGVMDGYTF
v_gene: TRBV7-3; j_gene: TRBJ2-6; CDR3aa: CASSPRGIAGAGANVLTF
v_gene: TRBV28; j_gene: TRBJ2-7; CDR3aa: CASSFFRGPGPYEQYF
v_gene: TRBV7-9; j_gene: TRBJ2-7; CDR3aa: CASSPRTGGYEQYF